Below, one TCR beta chain is given with its context. Antigen: not known. Unique molecular identifiers were used to barcode this TCRbeta library. TCRdb reanalysed the PCR reads using MiXCR and keeps one entry per CDR3 protein. The table includes 500,000 to 750,000 distinct CDR3 sequences, 20% to 30% detected once. These data originate in a study of T-cell reconstitution after alpha-beta-depleted transplantation in children. The CDR3 is 16 amino acids. The V gene end was trimmed by 8 bases and the J gene end by 0 bases; junction bases not matched to a gene: 11. In germline, CDR1 is SGHRS, CDR2 YFSETQ. Study results and limitations: In patients about two months after transplant, alpha-beta T cells reportedly arose from several hundred expanded graft clones.

V gene TRBV5-1 combines with J gene TRBJ1-1, with 9 bases fitting TRBD1. Specimen: PBMCs, collected before TCRalphabeta/CD19-depleted stem cell transplant. This clonotype was obtained from a boy younger than two with Wiskott-Aldrich syndrome, due to receive a stem cell transplant. The CDR3 DNA follows: TGCGCCAGTAGACTCGGGACAGGGTCCATGAACACTGAAGCTTTCTTT. It specifies CASRLGTGSMNTEAFF.